This TCR beta chain was obtained from a study of OX40 agonist ivuxolimab in advanced cancers. Study information: While on treatment, patients had intravenous ivuxolimab at 0.01 to 10 mg/kg every 2 weeks.

Using immunoSEQ multiplex PCR, the repertoire was profiled, and TCRdb retains in-frame clones only, with some absent. In the table there are some 19,000 clones, under 90% of which are singletons. The CDR3 extends over 14 amino acids. Germline V gene lookup returns CDR1 SGHTS and CDR2 YDEGEE. J was trimmed by 1 base and V by 6 bases; bases with no gene match: 4. The chain combines TRBV5-8 with TRBJ1-1, with 9 bases lining up with TRBD1. This specimen was CD4+ or CD8+ T cells sorted from blood, taken in a trial of the OX40 agonist ivuxolimab. This receptor was obtained from an adult with an advanced solid tumor such as melanoma, head and neck, liver or kidney cancer. The CDR3 nucleotides are TGTGCCAGCACCCTGGGACAGGGGAACACTGAAGCTTTCTTT. This codes for CASTLGQGNTEAFF.